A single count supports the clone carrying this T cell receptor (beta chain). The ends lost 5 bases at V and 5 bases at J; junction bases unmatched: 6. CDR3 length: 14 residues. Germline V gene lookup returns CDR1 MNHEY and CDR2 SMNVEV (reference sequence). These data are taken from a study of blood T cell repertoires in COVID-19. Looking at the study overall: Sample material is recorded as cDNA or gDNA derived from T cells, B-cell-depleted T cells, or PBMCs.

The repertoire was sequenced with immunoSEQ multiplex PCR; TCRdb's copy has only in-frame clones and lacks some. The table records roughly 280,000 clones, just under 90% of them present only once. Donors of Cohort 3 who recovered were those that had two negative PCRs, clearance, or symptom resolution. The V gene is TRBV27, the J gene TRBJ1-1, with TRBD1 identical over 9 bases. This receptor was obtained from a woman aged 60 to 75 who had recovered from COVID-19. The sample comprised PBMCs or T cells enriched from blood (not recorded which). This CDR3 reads CASSATGGITEAFF. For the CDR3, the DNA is TGTGCCAGCAGTGCGACAGGGGGGATAACTGAAGCTTTCTTT.